Below are 20 T cell receptor beta chains sequenced from a single sample in a study of blood T cell repertoires in COVID-19. Produced via immunoSEQ multiplex PCR; TCRdb's table is partial and in-frame only. Of around 190,000 clones in the sample, approximately 90% were seen once. The sample comprised peripheral blood. Receptors were obtained from a man aged 30-40 years with acute or convalescent COVID-19.

Only one count was recorded for this clone. V is TRBV15 and J is TRBJ2-1; tentatively, D is TRBD1 (5 bases). V was cut by 2 bases and J by 7 bases, with 18 bases left in between. CDR1 LNHNV and CDR2 YYDKDF come from the germline V gene (reference sequence). The CDR3 spans 16 residues. The CDR3 reads CATSRHRPGPKNEQFF. The CDR3 DNA sequence: TGTGCCACCAGCAGACATCGGCCAGGGCCGAAGAATGAGCAGTTCTTC.

This chain links TRBV5-1 with TRBJ1-1, with D uncertain. The CDR3 contains 13 residues. CDR1 is SGHRS and CDR2 is YFSETQ in the germline V gene. The V end was cut by 4 bases, the J end by 3 bases, with 10 bases between. CDR3 DNA: TGCGCCAGCAGCCTCGTCGGGGACACTGAAGCTTTCTTT. Protein: CASSLVGDTEAFF.

Only a few counts were recorded for this clone. V gene TRBV27 combines with J gene TRBJ2-5, with D maybe TRBD1 (7 bases). The CDR3 has 16 residues. Germline-derived CDR1 and CDR2 are MNHEY and SMNVEV (reference sequence). The V end was cut by 3 bases, the J end by 5 bases, with 19 bases between. The CDR3 protein is CASSFGGRGPGETQYF. For the CDR3, the DNA is TGTGCCAGCAGTTTCGGGGGAAGGGGGCCGGGGGAGACCCAGTACTTC.

In its sample, this clone was seen a few times. This chain uses TRBV5-1 with TRBJ1-2; possibly TRBD1 for D (6 bases). V lost 1 base to trimming and J lost 4 bases, with 8 bases between them. The CDR3 has 13 residues. The V gene's germline CDR1 is SGHRS and CDR2 YFSETQ. The CDR3 DNA sequence: TGCGCCAGCAGCTTGTCGGACAGCTATGGCTACACCTTC. This codes for CASSLSDSYGYTF.

The chain employs TRBV6-4 and TRBJ2-2, with D maybe TRBD2 (5 bases). CDR3 size: 15 residues. The V gene's germline CDR1 is MRHNA and CDR2 SNTAGT. Trimming took off 4 bases at V and 3 bases at J, with 12 bases between the two ends. CDR3 bases: TGTGCCAGCAGTGGGAGGCCCGCGGACACCGGGGAGCTGTTTTTT. Translation: CASSGRPADTGELFF.

This chain uses TRBV19 with TRBJ1-1, with unresolved D. The CDR3 consists of 15 residues. V gave up 2 bases and J gave up 1 base, with 11 bases separating them. Germline CDR1 LNHDA, CDR2 SQIVND (reference sequence). DNA for the CDR3: TGTGCCAGTAGTATACGTGGTGGGCGGAACACTGAAGCTTTCTTT. Its translation is CASSIRGGRNTEAFF.

This clone showed up just once. J is TRBJ2-1 and V is TRBV6-6, with D perhaps TRBD2 (6 bases). Trimming removed 5 bases at V and 3 bases at J, with 20 bases between. Germline V gene lookup returns CDR1 MNHNY and CDR2 SVGAGI (reference sequence). This CDR3 has 17 residues. The CDR3 DNA sequence: TGTGCCAGCAGTCCGGGCCCGGGACTCCTTCGCTACAATGAGCAGTTCTTC. Translated, it gives CASSPGPGLLRYNEQFF.

V usage is TRBV28 and J usage is TRBJ1-1; D not certain. CDR1 is MDHEN, CDR2 SYDVKM, per germline. The CDR3 consists of 11 residues. Deletions cut 5 bases from V and 10 bases from J, with 11 bases between. The CDR3 sequence: CASSLMFRAFF. DNA for the CDR3: TGTGCCAGCAGTCTAATGTTTAGAGCTTTCTTT.

This rearrangement joins TRBV6-5 to TRBJ1-5; 11 bases match TRBD1. Germline CDR1 is MNHEY and CDR2 is SVGAGI. This CDR3 has 14 amino acids. J lost 6 bases, V lost 8 bases, and 6 bases had no gene match. CDR3 protein: CASSRTGGGQPQHF. The CDR3 bases are TGTGCCAGCTCTAGGACAGGGGGCGGTCAGCCCCAGCATTTT.

The chain combines TRBV28 with TRBJ1-5; TRBD1 might be the D (5 bases). Germline lookup yields CDR1 MDHEN and CDR2 SYDVKM. Trimming took 5 bases from V and 7 from J, leaving 12 bases between them. This CDR3 contains 13 residues. Here the CDR3 DNA reads TGTGCCAGCAGTCCCCAGGGTCAACAGCCCCAGCATTTT. Translating it yields CASSPQGQQPQHF.

The CDR3 region is CASSLYRRMTGEPQHF. Here the CDR3 DNA reads TGTGCCAGCAGTTTATACCGAAGGATGACAGGGGAGCCCCAGCATTTT. The chain employs TRBV28 and TRBJ1-5, with TRBD1 identical over 8 bases. The germline V gene has CDR1 MDHEN and CDR2 SYDVKM. Losses at the gene ends were 1 base for V and 8 bases for J; bases not matched to a gene: 10. CDR3 size: 16 residues.

The chain is built from TRBV28 and TRBJ1-5; 7 nucleotides align to TRBD1. This CDR3 has 14 residues. Germline V CDR1 and CDR2: MDHEN, SYDVKM. The V gene end was trimmed by 8 bases and the J gene end by 6 bases; junction bases not matched to a gene: 10. CDR3 nucleotides: TGTGCCAGCGTACAACAGGGGATCCGTCAGCCCCAGCATTTT. It specifies CASVQQGIRQPQHF.

This chain connects TRBV3-1 (or the pseudogene TRBV3-2) to TRBJ2-1; TRBD2 agrees at 15 bases. The CDR3 loop spans 16 amino acids. The V gene end was trimmed by 5 bases and the J gene end by 7 bases; junction bases not matched to a gene: 6. Looked up from germline, CDR1 is LGHDT and CDR2 is YNNKEL (reference sequence). The CDR3 is CASSSGLAGGLNEQFF. The CDR3 bases are TGTGCCAGCAGCTCGGGACTAGCGGGAGGTCTAAATGAGCAGTTCTTC.

The J gene is TRBJ1-6, the V gene TRBV6-1; D is ambiguous. In germline, CDR1 is MNHNS, CDR2 SASEGT. This CDR3 region has 14 residues. The V and J ends lost 1 base and 7 bases respectively, with 8 bases between them. CDR3: CASSEVVENSPLHF. Here the CDR3 DNA reads TGTGCCAGCAGTGAAGTCGTGGAGAATTCACCCCTCCACTTT.

The rearrangement links TRBV10-3 to TRBJ2-5; maybe TRBD2 (5 bases). The V and J ends lost 6 bases and 4 bases respectively, with 15 bases between them. This CDR3 has 14 amino acids. CDR1 and CDR2 from the germline V gene are ENHRY and SYGVKD. As DNA, the CDR3 is TGTGCCATCAGGGGGAAGGCCAGCGGAGAGACCCAGTACTTC. This sequence encodes CAIRGKASGETQYF.

The gene calls are TRBV13 and TRBJ2-1; 10 positions match TRBD2. Germline CDR1 reads PRHDT; CDR2 reads FYEKMQ (reference sequence). Unmatched junction bases numbered 10, after V lost 5 bases and J lost 6 bases. The CDR3 runs to 16 residues. CDR3 loop: CASSTDPGLATNEQFF. DNA for the CDR3: TGTGCCAGCAGCACAGATCCGGGACTAGCGACCAATGAGCAGTTCTTC.

This chain links TRBV7-9 with TRBJ2-7; TRBD1 aligns across 7 bases. V trimming: 5 bases; J trimming: 3 bases; junction bases outside the gene matches: 7. Germline lookup yields CDR1 SEHNR and CDR2 FQNEAQ (reference sequence). CDR3 size: 14 residues. For the CDR3, the DNA is TGTGCCAGCAGCCCCCTCGGGACAGTCTACGAGCAGTACTTC. Amino acid sequence: CASSPLGTVYEQYF.

This sequence joins TRBV12-5 and TRBJ2-2; 9 nucleotides line up with TRBD2. The V segment lost 6 bases and the J segment 5 bases; nucleotides outside the gene matches: 13. The germline V gene encodes CDR1 LGHNT and CDR2 FRNRAP. The CDR3 totals 17 residues. Here the CDR3 reads CASGSPRGGASTGELFF. Here the CDR3 DNA reads TGTGCTAGTGGCTCCCCGCGCGGGGGGGCCTCTACCGGGGAGCTGTTTTTT. Filled out from reference TRBV12-5 and TRBJ2-2, the complete variable domain reads DARVTQTPRHKVTEMGQEVTMRCQPILGHNTVFWYRQTMMQGLELLAYFRNRAPLDDSGMPKDRFSAEMPDATLATLKIQPSEPRDSAVYFCASGSPRGGASTGELFFGEGSRLTVL.

The chain carries TRBV2 and TRBJ1-3, with TRBD1 matching 9 bases. The V gene's germline CDR1 is SNHLY and CDR2 FYNNEI. V was pared by 3 bases and J by 3 bases, with 6 bases of the junction left unmatched. The CDR3 covers 16 residues. The CDR3 loop is CASSEGQGLFGNTIYF. The CDR3 DNA reads as TGTGCCAGCAGTGAGGGACAGGGCCTTTTTGGAAACACCATATATTTT.

The table lists this clone with a few counts. V and J are TRBV7-2 and TRBJ1-1; D not certain. Germline V gene sequence: CDR1 SGHTA, CDR2 FQGNSA. With 5 bases removed from V and 0 bases from J, the gap between germline ends came to 7 bases. The CDR3 covers 13 residues. The CDR3 region is CASSPYMNTEAFF. The CDR3 bases are TGTGCCAGCAGCCCTTACATGAACACTGAAGCTTTCTTT.